What follows describes a single TCR beta chain. The antigen is undetermined. The CDR3 spans 17 residues. V was pared by 2 bases and J by 3 bases, with 20 bases between. Germline lookup yields CDR1 MNHEY and CDR2 SMNVEV (reference sequence). PCR amplification relied on 60 Vbeta primers (plus 13 Jbeta primers). Clones were sequenced by immunoSEQ multiplex PCR, and TCRdb holds only the in-frame ones, with some missing. Among 120,000 or so clones, roughly two thirds were seen once, and the ten largest hold 1.5% to 2%. This record comes from a study of cytomegalovirus exposure and HLA in healthy donors. Study background: As an earlier analysis found, some 180 million T cells yielded 95 million to 130 million unique TCR beta sequences.

Study-wide results and caveats: Later work associated fewer than 20,000 TCR beta sequences with HLA alleles at 0.05 false discovery rate.

This TCR was recovered from a man younger than 40 in good health and CMV-seropositive. The V call is TRBV27, the J call TRBJ2-7; D may be TRBD2 (7 bases). Sequenced input: PBMCs. The CDR3 DNA sequence: TGTGCCAGCAGTTTAATGAGGGGGAGGGGACTTCACTACGAGCAGTACTTC. This encodes CASSLMRGRGLHYEQYF.